This entry lists 4 T cell receptor beta chains sequenced from one sample in a study of blood T cell repertoires in COVID-19. Clones were sequenced by immunoSEQ multiplex PCR, and TCRdb holds only the in-frame ones, with some missing. Among around 130,000 clones listed, approximately 89% were seen once. Material: peripheral blood. The receptors stem from a man in his sixties with active or convalescent COVID-19.

This chain joins TRBV11-2 and TRBJ2-1; TRBD1 agrees at 7 bases. This CDR3 is built from 14 residues. With 5 bases clipped from V and 4 bases from J, the junction kept 5 bases outside the gene matches. From germline, CDR1 is SGHAT and CDR2 FQNNGV. CDR3 loop: CASSQRDRYNEQFF. The CDR3 bases are TGTGCCAGCAGCCAACGGGACAGATACAATGAGCAGTTCTTC. Variable domain in full (rest from reference TRBV11-2 and TRBJ2-1): EAGVAQSPRYKIIEKRQSVAFWCNPISGHATLYWYQQILGQGPKLLIQFQNNGVVDDSQLPKDRFSAERLKGVDSTLKIQPAKLEDSAVYLCASSQRDRYNEQFFGPGTRLTVL.

V is TRBV7-3 and J is TRBJ2-3; 13 positions match TRBD2. Germline CDR1 SGHTA, CDR2 FQGTGA. Trimming took 8 bases from V and 4 from J; bases not matched to a gene: 3. The CDR3 runs to 14 residues. The CDR3 reads CASGTSGKADTQYF. DNA for the CDR3: TGTGCCAGCGGGACTAGCGGGAAGGCAGATACGCAGTATTTT.

The chain couples TRBV19 to TRBJ2-5; TRBD2 matches at 10 bases. The germline gives CDR1 LNHDA, CDR2 SQIVND (reference sequence). V lost 10 bases, J lost 4 bases, and 9 bases stayed unmatched. The length of the CDR3 is 14 residues. The CDR3 nucleotides read TGTGCCACTAAAACTAGCGGGACCGCAGAGACCCAGTACTTC. This encodes CATKTSGTAETQYF. Full variable domain (rest looked up from reference TRBV19 and TRBJ2-5): DGGITQSPKYLFRKEGQNVTLSCEQNLNHDAMYWYRQDPGQGLRLIYYSQIVNDFQKGDIAEGYSVSREKKESFPLTVTSAQKNPTAFYLCATKTSGTAETQYFGPGTRLLVL.

The genes are TRBV28 and TRBJ1-2; TRBD1 matches at 9 bases. Germline-derived CDR1 and CDR2 are MDHEN and SYDVKM. V lost 6 bases, J lost 8 bases, and 10 bases stayed unmatched. The CDR3 consists of 14 residues. For the CDR3, the DNA is TGTGCCAGCAGGGAACAGGGGGCGTTTCGCGGCTACACCTTC. Protein: CASREQGAFRGYTF.